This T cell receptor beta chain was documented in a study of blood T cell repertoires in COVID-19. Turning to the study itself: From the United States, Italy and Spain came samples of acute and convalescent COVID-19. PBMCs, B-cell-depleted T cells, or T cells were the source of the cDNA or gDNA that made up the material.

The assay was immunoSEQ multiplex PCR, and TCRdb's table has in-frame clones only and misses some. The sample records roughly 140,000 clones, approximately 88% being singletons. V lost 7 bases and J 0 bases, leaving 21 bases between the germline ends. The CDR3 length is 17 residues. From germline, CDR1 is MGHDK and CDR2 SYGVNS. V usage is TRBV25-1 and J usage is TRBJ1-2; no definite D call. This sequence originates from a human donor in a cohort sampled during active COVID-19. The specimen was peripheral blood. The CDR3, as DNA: TGTGCCAGCATGGCTATTTGGGGTGAGGGAGCTAACTATGGCTACACCTTC. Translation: CASMAIWGEGANYGYTF.